This TCR beta chain was captured in a study of graft-versus-host responses after intestinal transplantation (dated by TCRdb to the early 2020s). About the study as a whole: The transplants that recipients got were multivisceral, liver-intestinal, or isolated intestinal. Every recipient was given anti-thymocyte globulin induction, followed by roughly 3 years of maintenance tacrolimus and steroids. Alloreactive clones were identified by sequencing pre-transplant mixed lymphocyte reaction products and comparing these products with unstimulated pre-transplant donor and recipient T cells. After intestinal transplantation, graft-versus-host and host-versus-graft alloreactive T cell clones were followed in the graft, circulation and bone marrow using bulk TCR-beta CDR3 sequencing. A cohort of about two dozen intestinal transplant recipients, including one retransplant, was enrolled, and a few patients lacking pretransplant specimens were excluded. Samples from a few later patients were sequenced in-house on an Illumina MiSeq with MiXCR processing rather than by the commercial service. Donor T cell macrochimerism was defined as a peak of at least 4% donor T cells among recipient peripheral blood mononuclear cells. On the study overall, not on this receptor specifically: Patients with donor T cell macrochimerism had high GvH to HvG T cell clonal ratios in their allografts. Peak levels of circulating GvH clones were associated with declines in HvG clones early after transplant. GvH clones were detected in recipient bone marrow, and some appeared earlier in ileal mucosa or blood, consistent with an intestinal mucosal origin. The conclusions were limited by the relatively low number and heterogeneity of the intestinal transplant patients.

Libraries were made using the immunoSEQ multiplex PCR assay. In most patients, genomic DNA was isolated using the Qiagen DNeasy Blood and Tissue Kit and sent frozen to Adaptive Biotechnologies for TCR sequencing. For most patients, high-throughput TCR-beta CDR3 sequencing of genomic DNA was performed by Adaptive Biotechnologies. Per the authors' processing: Adaptive's ImmunoSEQ software was the source of the TCR sequencing data for fewer than 20 patients, while a few other patients were processed with MiXCR and VDJtools. CD4 versus CD8 sorting errors were corrected by removing sequences found in both subsets at a frequency ratio below 5:1. Because the origin of CDR3 nucleotide sequences shared between donor and recipient could not be assigned, those sequences were removed. To count as alloreactive, a clone needed at least 2-fold expansion over unstimulated cells and a minimum CFSE-low frequency of 0.002% (template counts) or 0.001% (read counts). Mappable clones were those detected in sequenced pre-transplant spleen, lymph node, or MLR CFSE-low populations of the donor or recipient. Cumulative frequency of alloreactive clones was calculated as a percentage of all sequences weighted by copy number. Entries here come from immuneACCESS through TCRdb and include only in-frame sequences with V and J called. Some clones fail to appear in such tables; in the studies checked, an unresolved V gene covers under half of the shortfall, and the cause of the remainder is unknown. Clonal size and the V and J genes are those of that table, whereas D and trimming came from the DNA. Present in this sample are roughly 90,000 clones, about 87% of which were seen just once. Clones ranked in the top ten supply around 0.3% of the sample.

CDR3 length: 13 amino acids, cysteine to phenylalanine. Only CDR3 DNA remains: 39 bases, in frame from the first base. Relative to germline, V is 7 bases shorter and J is 1 base shorter, with 10 bases between their ends. CDR1 and CDR2 are read off the germline V gene as SNHLY and FYNNEI. In regard to this clone: The antigen it recognizes is unknown. No per-base quality is available; no much larger clone lies one base away.

The time point label on this specimen signifies: cells obtained before transplantation from donor or recipient. CD3+CD4+ and CD3+CD8+ populations were FACS-sorted from unstimulated pre-transplant donor and recipient cells taken from spleen or lymph nodes. The sequence was collected from a human donor who was the organ donor for an intestinal transplant. The sequencing here drew on unstimulated CD4+ T cells sorted from spleen or lymph node cells, taken before transplant. This chain is built from TRBV2 and TRBJ1-1, with no D gene named confidently. This receptor has the CDR3 CASNLGGNTEAFF. The DNA reads TGTGCCAGCAATCTAGGAGGGAACACTGAAGCTTTCTTT. Beyond the CDR3, the reference TRBV2 and TRBJ1-1 genes provide the residues; the full variable domain reads: EPEVTQTPSHQVTQMGQEVILRCVPISNHLYFYWYRQILGQKVEFLVSFYNNEISEKSEIFDDQFSVERPDGSNFTLKIRSTKLEDSAMYFCASNLGGNTEAFFGQGTRLTVV.